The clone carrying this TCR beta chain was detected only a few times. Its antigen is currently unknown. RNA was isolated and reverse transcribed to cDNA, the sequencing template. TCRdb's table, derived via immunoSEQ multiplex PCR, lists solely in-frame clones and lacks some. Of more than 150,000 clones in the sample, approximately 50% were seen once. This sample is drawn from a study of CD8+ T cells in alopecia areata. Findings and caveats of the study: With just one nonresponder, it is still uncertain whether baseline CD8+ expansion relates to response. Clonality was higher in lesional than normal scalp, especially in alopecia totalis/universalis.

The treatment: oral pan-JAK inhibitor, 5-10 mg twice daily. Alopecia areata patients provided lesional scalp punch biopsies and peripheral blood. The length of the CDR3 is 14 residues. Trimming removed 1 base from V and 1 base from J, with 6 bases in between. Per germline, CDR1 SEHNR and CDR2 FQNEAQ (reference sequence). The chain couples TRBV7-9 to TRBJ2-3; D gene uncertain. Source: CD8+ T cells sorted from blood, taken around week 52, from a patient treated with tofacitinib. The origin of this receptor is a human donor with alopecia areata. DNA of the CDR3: TGTGCCAGCAGCTTAGAACAGCGCACAGATACGCAGTATTTT. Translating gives CASSLEQRTDTQYF.